The 27 T cell receptor beta chains below come from one sample, sequenced in a study of a mutant IDH1 vaccine in newly diagnosed glioma. These receptors lack a known antigen. Time point denoted: week 11, during vaccination. One vaccine dose held 300 ug of mutant IDH1 20-mer peptide and came with topical imiquimod. Assay used: immunoSEQ multiplex PCR; TCRdb lists only in-frame clones, some missing. In the table there are roughly 60,000 clones, under 90% of which are singletons. Specimen: PBMCs, collected from a glioma patient whose treatment included an IDH1 peptide vaccine. These TCRs come from a man between 25 and 39 years old with glioma.

The J gene is TRBJ2-1, the V gene TRBV7-3, with 8 nucleotides matching TRBD2. This CDR3 contains 13 residues. Trimming took 9 bases from V and 2 from J; bases not matched to a gene: 3. The germline gives CDR1 SGHTA, CDR2 FQGTGA. CDR3 amino acids: CASLGLAYNEQFF. In nucleotides, the CDR3 is TGTGCCAGTCTGGGACTAGCCTACAATGAGCAGTTCTTC.

This CDR3 reads CASSSGTRIYEQYF. In nucleotides, the CDR3 is TGTGCCAGCAGCTCTGGGACCCGAATCTACGAGCAGTACTTC. This chain links TRBV11-2 with TRBJ2-7; D is possibly TRBD1 or TRBD2 (5 bases each). The CDR3 runs to 14 residues. V was pared by 4 bases and J by 3 bases, with 13 bases between. The germline V gene has CDR1 SGHAT and CDR2 FQNNGV.

The rearrangement uses TRBV19 and TRBJ2-5; TRBD1 matches 9 bases. The germline CDR1 and CDR2 sequences are LNHDA and SQIVND (reference sequence). The CDR3 consists of 14 residues. V lost 6 bases, J lost 5 bases, and 7 bases stayed unmatched. The CDR3 nucleotides are TGTGCCAGTAGCACCACAGGGGGCTGGGAGACCCAGTACTTC. It translates to CASSTTGGWETQYF.

V is TRBV2 and J is TRBJ1-2; D is unclear. Germline V gene sequence: CDR1 SNHLY, CDR2 FYNNEI. V was trimmed by 6 bases and J by 1 base, leaving 9 bases between them. The CDR3 is made up of 13 amino acids. In DNA form, the CDR3 reads TGTGCCAGCAGCAGAACGGTTAACTATGGCTACACCTTC. Protein sequence: CASSRTVNYGYTF.

This chain links TRBV30 with TRBJ1-2; 11 bases align to TRBD1. The CDR3 runs 14 residues. V shed 1 base and J 7 bases; nucleotides not matched to a gene: 5. Germline loops: CDR1 GTSNPN, CDR2 SVGIG (reference sequence). Written as DNA, the CDR3 is TGTGCCTGGAGTGACCTAGGACAGGGGGCTGGCTACACCTTC. Protein product: CAWSDLGQGAGYTF.

The genes are TRBV21-1 and TRBJ2-1; the table's D call TRBD1 went unverified against the DNA. TRBV21-1 is noted as a pseudogene. The CDR3 covers 13 residues. In DNA form, the CDR3 reads TGTGCCAGCAGCAAAGGCAGGGACAATGAGCAGTTCTTC. Translation: CASSKGRDNEQFF.

The chain couples TRBV7-8 to TRBJ1-1; D not resolved. Germline V CDR1 and CDR2: SGHVS, FQNEAQ. The V end was cut by 1 base, the J end by 0 bases, with 9 bases between. The CDR3 is made up of 15 amino acids. CDR3 bases: TGTGCCAGCAGCTTAGAACAGCTCATGAACACTGAAGCTTTCTTT. Encoded protein: CASSLEQLMNTEAFF.

V and J are TRBV14 and TRBJ2-4, with D unclear. Trimming left V 5 bases short and J 1 base short, with 6 bases between. This CDR3 has 13 amino acids. Germline loops: CDR1 SGHDN, CDR2 FVKESK. CDR3 sequence: CASSFGAKNIQYF. The CDR3 DNA reads as TGTGCCAGCAGCTTCGGGGCCAAAAACATTCAGTACTTC.

J is TRBJ1-2 and V is TRBV27; D may be TRBD1 (5 bases). Germline V lookup: CDR1 MNHEY, CDR2 SMNVEV (reference sequence). The CDR3 loop spans 14 amino acids. The V and J ends lost 5 bases and 4 bases respectively, with 14 bases between them. The CDR3 nucleotides are TGTGCCAGCAGTAAGGGCGGGGGAGGCTATGGCTACACCTTC. Protein sequence: CASSKGGGGYGYTF.

Details on this clone: At one end the junction does not follow the germline gene, possibly because of a read error. The chain links TRBV5-1 to TRBJ2-1; tentatively, D is TRBD2 (6 bases). This CDR3 region has 17 residues. Germline CDR1 and CDR2: SGHRS and YFSETQ. The CDR3 is CASSLVLRGGSFNEQFF. The DNA for the CDR3 is TGCGCCAGCAGCTTGGTATTGCGGGGAGGATCCTTCAATGAGCAGTTCTTC.

This chain connects TRBV6-6 to TRBJ2-5; 10 bases are a match to TRBD2. The V and J ends lost 7 bases and 4 bases, in that order; junction bases with no gene match: 12. CDR3 length equals 16 residues. CDR1 and CDR2 (germline): MNHNY, SVGAGI (reference sequence). CDR3 bases: TGTGCCAGCAAGCAGAGCGGGGGGGCTTTCACAGAGACCCAGTACTTC. This gives the protein CASKQSGGAFTETQYF.

V usage is TRBV27 and J usage is TRBJ2-1, with a weak D call TRBD1 (6 bases). Germline CDR1 MNHEY, CDR2 SMNVEV (reference sequence). The CDR3 sequence is 15 residues long. Trimming pared 8 bases from V and 2 bases from J, leaving 16 bases between. CDR3 sequence: CASQGRANPYNEQFF. The CDR3 DNA follows: TGTGCCAGCCAGGGGCGGGCCAACCCCTACAATGAGCAGTTCTTC.

The V call is TRBV28, the J call TRBJ1-3; no clear D gene. CDR1 MDHEN and CDR2 SYDVKM come from the germline V gene. Trimming cost V 1 base and J 0 bases, with 10 bases left between them. The CDR3 consists of 16 residues. CDR3 in amino acids: CASSLLRRLSGNTIYF. The CDR3 nucleotides are TGTGCCAGCAGTTTATTACGGCGGCTCTCTGGAAACACCATATATTTT.

The chain joins TRBV6-5 to TRBJ1-5; 8 positions match TRBD1. J lost 6 bases, V lost 5 bases, and 3 bases had no gene match. This CDR3 is 13 amino acids long. Germline V gene data show CDR1 as MNHEY and CDR2 as SVGAGI. In nucleotides, the CDR3 is TGTGCCAGCAGTGACAGGGGATCTCAGCCCCAGCATTTT. Amino acid sequence: CASSDRGSQPQHF.

J is TRBJ2-1 and V is TRBV2; the match to TRBD1 covers 7 bases. Germline loops: CDR1 SNHLY, CDR2 FYNNEI. Losses at the gene ends were 7 bases for V and 4 bases for J; bases not matched to a gene: 7. CDR3 length: 14 amino acids. The CDR3 DNA is TGTGCCAGCAAAATCCGGGACAGTTACAATGAGCAGTTCTTC. Protein sequence: CASKIRDSYNEQFF. Full variable domain (rest looked up from reference TRBV2 and TRBJ2-1): EPEVTQTPSHQVTQMGQEVILRCVPISNHLYFYWYRQILGQKVEFLVSFYNNEISEKSEIFDDQFSVERPDGSNFTLKIRSTKLEDSAMYFCASKIRDSYNEQFFGPGTRLTVL.

The J gene is TRBJ1-4, the V gene TRBV7-2; D call uncertain. CDR1 and CDR2 (germline): SGHTA, FQGNSA. The ends were cut back, 3 bases at V and 4 bases at J, with 9 bases in the middle. This CDR3 is built from 14 residues. In DNA, the CDR3 is TGTGCCAGCAGCTTGGACTGGTATAATGAAAAACTGTTTTTT. This encodes CASSLDWYNEKLFF.

The J gene is TRBJ2-1, the V gene TRBV4-2, with D possibly TRBD1 on 5 matching bases. Trimming removed 0 bases from V and 1 base from J, with 13 bases in between. The CDR3 consists of 17 residues. Germline CDR1 and CDR2: LGHNA and YNFKEQ. The CDR3 bases are TGTGCCAGCAGCCAAGATTGCGGCAGGGAATCCTACAATGAGCAGTTCTTC. It codes for CASSQDCGRESYNEQFF.

The CDR3 coding sequence is TGTGCCTGGAGTCGGTGGACAGAAGAGACCCAGTACTTC. Translating gives CAWSRWTEETQYF. V usage is TRBV30 and J usage is TRBJ2-5; possibly TRBD1 for D (6 bases). This CDR3 comprises 13 residues. The germline gives CDR1 GTSNPN, CDR2 SVGIG (reference sequence). V was pared by 2 bases and J by 3 bases, with 10 bases between.

For the CDR3, the DNA is TGTGCCAGCAGCTTGTACGGGAGCTCCTACAATGAGCAGTTCTTC. Translation: CASSLYGSSYNEQFF. The chain recombines TRBV7-3 with TRBJ2-1; D might be TRBD2 (6 bases). Germline V gives CDR1 SGHTA, CDR2 FQGTGA. The CDR3 length is 15 residues. The germline V and J ends were trimmed by 3 bases and 0 bases, with 9 bases remaining between them.

The V gene is TRBV7-2, the J gene TRBJ2-2; D might be TRBD1 (6 bases). Germline loops: CDR1 SGHTA, CDR2 FQGNSA. The CDR3 loop spans 16 amino acids. The ends were cut back, 3 bases at V and 3 bases at J, with 14 bases in the middle. CDR3 in DNA: TGTGCCAGCAGCTTGAATCCAGGGGTGGACACCGGGGAGCTGTTTTTT. Protein product: CASSLNPGVDTGELFF.

A single count supports this clone. The rearrangement links TRBV19 to TRBJ2-1, with 7 bases identical to TRBD1. Germline CDR1 and CDR2: LNHDA and SQIVND (reference sequence). The CDR3 sequence is 15 residues long. V lost 4 bases to trimming and J lost 7 bases; unmatched junction nucleotides: 10. CDR3 DNA: TGTGCCAGTAGTACCGACGGGACAGACGATAATGAGCAGTTCTTC. This translates into CASSTDGTDDNEQFF.

The genes are TRBV30 and TRBJ2-2; D not certain. Germline assignment: CDR1 GTSNPN and CDR2 SVGIG (reference sequence). This CDR3 contains 13 residues. The CDR3 DNA follows: TGTGCAGGGCAGGCTTTCAACACCGGGGAGCTGTTTTTT. This sequence encodes CAGQAFNTGELFF.

Concerning this clone: Germline is not matched at one junction end, which may reflect a read error. The chain employs TRBV19 and TRBJ1-3, with D tentatively TRBD1 (5 bases). CDR3 size: 16 residues. Germline CDR1 is LNHDA and CDR2 is SQIVND (reference sequence). The CDR3 DNA is TGTGCCAGCCGGCCTGCCCGGGGGATTACTGGAAACGCCATATATTTT. Its translation is CASRPARGITGNAIYF.

This clone was seen a single time. J is TRBJ1-2 and V is TRBV29-1, with 10 bases lining up with TRBD1. Germline assignment: CDR1 SQVTM and CDR2 ANQGSEA. This CDR3 region has 13 residues. With 7 bases clipped from V and 8 bases from J, the junction kept 10 bases outside the gene matches. CDR3 region: CSALTGGLKGYTF. Written as DNA, the CDR3 is TGCAGCGCTTTGACAGGGGGCTTAAAAGGCTACACCTTC. The variable domain in full, completed from reference TRBV29-1 and TRBJ1-2, reads SAVISQKPSRDICQRGTSLTIQCQVDSQVTMMFWYRQQPGQSLTLIATANQGSEATYESGFVIDKFPISRPNLTFSTLTVSNMSPEDSSIYLCSALTGGLKGYTFGSGTRLTVV.

The V gene is TRBV29-1, the J gene TRBJ1-1, with D possibly matching TRBD1 (6 bases). CDR1 SQVTM and CDR2 ANQGSEA come from the germline V gene. V lost 6 bases to trimming and J lost 4 bases, with 15 bases between them. CDR3 length: 13 amino acids. The CDR3 spells CSVLGQTITEAFF. In DNA form, the CDR3 reads TGCAGCGTACTCGGACAGACAATCACTGAAGCTTTCTTT.

The chain recombines TRBV30 with TRBJ1-3; D ambiguous. The CDR3 covers 15 residues. V lost 3 bases and J lost 0, with 12 bases in between. Per the germline V gene, CDR1 is GTSNPN and CDR2 is SVGIG (reference sequence). DNA for the CDR3: TGTGCCTGGAGGTCCATGGAACGCTCTGGAAACACCATATATTTT. Encoded protein: CAWRSMERSGNTIYF.

J is TRBJ2-7 and V is TRBV4-3; TRBD1 might be the D (5 bases). CDR1 LGHNA and CDR2 YSLEER come from the germline V gene. The CDR3 consists of 13 residues. Trimming stripped 4 bases from V and 7 bases from J, with 14 bases between. The CDR3 bases are TGCGCCAGCAGCCGGACCTTAGGGGCTGAGCAGTACTTC. Protein sequence: CASSRTLGAEQYF.